Detailed here is one T cell receptor (beta chain). This entry is derived from a study of T cell responses to AZD1222 COVID-19 vaccine. Data came from immunoSEQ multiplex PCR; TCRdb stores just in-frame clones and leaves some out. The sample includes roughly 98,000 clones, 88% of them seen just once. Germline loops: CDR1 SGHRS, CDR2 YFSETQ. V lost 0 bases, J lost 0 bases, and 6 bases stayed unmatched. The CDR3 loop spans 18 amino acids. This specimen consisted of peripheral blood, obtained 28 days after the second AZD1222 dose. The origin of this receptor is an adult who received the AZD1222 COVID-19 vaccine. This chain uses TRBV5-1 with TRBJ2-2; TRBD1 aligns across 9 bases. In nucleotides, the CDR3 is TGCGCCAGCAGCTTGGGGCAGGGGACAGGGCCGAACACCGGGGAGCTGTTTTTT. Translating gives CASSLGQGTGPNTGELFF.